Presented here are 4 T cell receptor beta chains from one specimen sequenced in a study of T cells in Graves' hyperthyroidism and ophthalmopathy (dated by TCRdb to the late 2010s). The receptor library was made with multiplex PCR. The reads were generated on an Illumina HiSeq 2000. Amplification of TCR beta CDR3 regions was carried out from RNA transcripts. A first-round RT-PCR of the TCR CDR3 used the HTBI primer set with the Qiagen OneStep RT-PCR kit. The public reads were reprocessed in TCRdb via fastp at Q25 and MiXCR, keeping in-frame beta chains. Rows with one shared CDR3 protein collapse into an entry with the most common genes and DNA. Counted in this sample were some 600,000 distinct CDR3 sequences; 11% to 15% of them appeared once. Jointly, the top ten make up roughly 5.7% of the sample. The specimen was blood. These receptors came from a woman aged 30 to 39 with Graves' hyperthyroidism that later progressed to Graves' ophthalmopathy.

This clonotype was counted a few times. The CDR3 nucleotides are TGTGCCAGCACCTCCTCGGGAGGACGAGGAAATCAGCCCCAGCATTTT. Its translation is CASTSSGGRGNQPQHF. The chain has TRBV6-1 and TRBJ1-5; the D is unclear. Between the trimmed V and J ends, which lost 7 bases and 4 bases, there was a span of 20 bases. The CDR3 is 16 amino acids. Germline CDR1 MNHNS, CDR2 SASEGT.

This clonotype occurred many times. The CDR3: CASSLGTGSFYGYTF. The CDR3 bases are TGTGCCAGCAGTCTAGGGACAGGGTCCTTCTATGGCTACACCTTC. The chain uses TRBV28 and TRBJ1-2; 9 nucleotides agree with TRBD1. In germline, CDR1 is MDHEN, CDR2 SYDVKM. The CDR3 runs 15 residues. J lost 4 bases, V lost 5 bases, and 8 bases had no gene match.

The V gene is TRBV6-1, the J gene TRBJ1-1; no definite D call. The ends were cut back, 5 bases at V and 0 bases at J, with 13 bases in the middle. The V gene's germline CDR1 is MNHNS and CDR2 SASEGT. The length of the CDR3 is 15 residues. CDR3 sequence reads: CASSPRVGLNTEAFF. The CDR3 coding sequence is TGTGCCAGCAGTCCCCGCGTAGGTTTGAACACTGAAGCTTTCTTT.

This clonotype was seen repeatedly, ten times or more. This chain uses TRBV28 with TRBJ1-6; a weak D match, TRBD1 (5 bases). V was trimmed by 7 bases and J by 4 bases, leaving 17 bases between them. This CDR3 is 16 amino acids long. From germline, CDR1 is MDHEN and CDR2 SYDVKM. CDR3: CASTGRARYYNSPLHF. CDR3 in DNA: TGTGCCAGCACGGGCAGGGCTCGATATTATAATTCACCCCTCCACTTT.